Listed here is a single TCR beta chain. Its antigen is undetermined. The data are from a study of cytomegalovirus exposure and HLA in healthy donors. The study, taken as a whole, reports: Rarity marked most TCR sequences, yet some public TCRs occurred in many donors. Sequencing likely produced, as an artifact, a cluster of highly shared sequence variants.

PCR used 60 Vbeta primers and 13 Jbeta primers. TCRdb's copy holds only in-frame clones and misses some; the assay was immunoSEQ multiplex PCR. The sample lists 95,000 to 150,000 clones; around 74% were seen once. This TCR was recovered from a man between 60 and 75 years old in good health and CMV-seropositive. Material for sequencing was PBMCs.

CDR3 loop: CASSPSPAASSYNEQFF. The DNA of the CDR3 is TGTGCCAGCAGCCCTTCCCCCGCCGCTAGCTCCTACAATGAGCAGTTCTTC. This chain uses TRBV28 with TRBJ2-1; D gene unclear. CDR1 MDHEN and CDR2 SYDVKM come from the germline V gene. CDR3 length equals 17 residues. V gave up 6 bases and J gave up 0 bases, with 18 bases separating them.